The clone carrying this T cell receptor beta chain appeared a few times. The data belong to a study of identical twins. TCRdb itself ran the 5' RACE reads through MiXCR, one entry per CDR3 protein. The sample has approximately 590,000 distinct CDR3 sequences, approximately 10% seen once; the top ten hold around 3.1%. The data were also submitted as part of a second study, on yellow fever vaccine responses in identical twins.

The sequence was collected from a woman aged 18 to 35 in good health. The sequencing sample was made of PBMCs.

CDR3: CASSPWDLDRGLHSPAGDYEQYF. The CDR3 nucleotides are TGTGCCAGCTCACCATGGGACCTGGACAGGGGGTTACATTCGCCAGCGGGAGACTACGAGCAGTACTTC. This chain joins TRBV18 and TRBJ2-7, with 10 nucleotides matching TRBD1. The CDR3 runs 23 residues. The germline CDR1 and CDR2 sequences are KGHSH and LQKENI. The J segment lost 3 bases and the V segment lost 2 bases, leaving 28 bases of the junction unmatched. The variable domain in full, with the rest retrieved from reference TRBV18 and TRBJ2-7, is NAGVMQNPRHLVRRRGQEARLRCSPMKGHSHVYWYRQLPEEGLKFMVYLQKENIIDESGMPKERFSAEFPKEGPSILRIQQVVRGDSAAYFCASSPWDLDRGLHSPAGDYEQYFGPGTRLTVT.